Listed here are 18 T cell receptor beta chains from one sample, sequenced in a study of cytomegalovirus exposure and HLA in healthy donors. Researchers ran the PCR with 60 Vbeta and 13 Jbeta primers. Profiling relied on immunoSEQ multiplex PCR, and the TCRdb table lists in-frame clones only, not all of them. The sample carries about 120,000 clones, approximately 78% recorded once. The source material was PBMCs. Every receptor here comes from a woman aged 35 to 49 in good health and CMV-seropositive.

This clone was found a few times. The rearrangement uses TRBV7-9 and TRBJ1-4, with 7 bases identical to TRBD1. Germline assignment: CDR1 SEHNR and CDR2 FQNEAQ (reference sequence). The ends lost 5 bases at V and 13 bases at J; junction bases unmatched: 7. The CDR3 totals 12 residues. In nucleotides, the CDR3 is TGTGCCAGCAGCCGAGACAGGGATCGACTGTTTTTT. Its protein product is CASSRDRDRLFF.

This clone was detected once. This sequence joins TRBV2 and TRBJ1-6, with D uncertain. V lost 2 bases and J lost 12, with 8 bases in between. The germline V gene has CDR1 SNHLY and CDR2 FYNNEI. This CDR3 is 12 amino acids long. The CDR3 spells CASSEYGGPLHF. CDR3 DNA: TGTGCCAGCAGTGAATATGGCGGACCCCTCCACTTT.

This clone was detected many times. This sequence joins TRBV11-1 and TRBJ2-1; D not certain. This CDR3 is built from 12 residues. Germline lookup yields CDR1 SGHAT and CDR2 FQDESV (reference sequence). V was pared by 1 base and J by 5 bases, with 3 bases between. In DNA, the CDR3 is TGTGCCAGCAGCTTAGTAGACAATGAGCAGTTCTTC. It is translated as CASSLVDNEQFF. Complete variable domain (other parts from reference TRBV11-1 and TRBJ2-1): EAEVAQSPRYKITEKSQAVAFWCDPISGHATLYWYRQILGQGPELLVQFQDESVVDDSQLPKDRFSAERLKGVDSTLKIQPAELGDSAMYLCASSLVDNEQFFGPGTRLTVL.

The V call is TRBV4-3, the J call TRBJ1-1; the D is unclear. The germline gives CDR1 LGHNA, CDR2 YSLEER. This CDR3 has 15 residues. V was pared by 0 bases and J by 5 bases, with 13 bases between. CDR3 loop: CASSQDFSSGTEAFF. For the CDR3, the DNA is TGCGCCAGCAGCCAAGATTTCAGTTCGGGAACTGAAGCTTTCTTT.

The rearrangement joins TRBV5-1 to TRBJ2-1; D is possibly TRBD1 (6 bases). V lost 4 bases and J lost 0, with 8 bases in between. This CDR3 is 14 amino acids long. Germline V gives CDR1 SGHRS, CDR2 YFSETQ. As DNA, the CDR3 is TGCGCCAGCAGCATGGACAGCTCCTACAATGAGCAGTTCTTC. This translates into CASSMDSSYNEQFF.

The chain employs TRBV6-5 and TRBJ1-2; D is ambiguous. Germline CDR1 and CDR2: MNHEY and SVGAGI. Trimming cost V 5 bases and J 7 bases, with 8 bases left between them. The CDR3 sequence is 11 residues long. This CDR3 is CASSATSGYTF. The CDR3 DNA reads TGTGCCAGCAGTGCCACTTCTGGCTACACCTTC.

The chain recombines TRBV5-1 with TRBJ1-1, with a possible D match to TRBD1 (6 bases). The V gene lost 4 bases and the J gene lost 4 bases, with 20 bases spanning the gap. Germline V gives CDR1 SGHRS, CDR2 YFSETQ. The CDR3 length is 16 residues. CDR3 bases: TGCGCCAGCAGCACCGGGACACTTGAATCGAGCACTGAAGCTTTCTTT. Its translation: CASSTGTLESSTEAFF.

The rearrangement uses TRBV29-1 and TRBJ1-2, with 7 positions matching TRBD1. The V gene's germline CDR1 is SQVTM and CDR2 ANQGSEA. The CDR3 spans 12 residues. With 6 bases clipped from V and 7 bases from J, the junction kept 8 bases outside the gene matches. CDR3 bases: TGCAGCGTGGATAGGACAGGAATTGGCTACACCTTC. This sequence encodes CSVDRTGIGYTF.

The chain uses TRBV15 and TRBJ1-1, with D unresolved. V shed 9 bases and J shed 1 base, with 15 bases lying between them. CDR1 LNHNV and CDR2 YYDKDF come from the germline V gene (reference sequence). The CDR3 length is 14 residues. The CDR3 coding sequence is TGTGCCACGACCGGACTGCTTGAGAACACTGAAGCTTTCTTT. This translates into CATTGLLENTEAFF.

This chain connects TRBV7-2 to TRBJ2-5; D is perhaps TRBD1 (7 bases). Germline lookup yields CDR1 SGHTA and CDR2 FQGNSA. This CDR3 has 15 residues. With 5 bases removed from V and 5 bases from J, the gap between germline ends came to 18 bases. Here the CDR3 DNA reads TGTGCCAGCAGCCTGATCCAGGGGGGATTCGAGACCCAGTACTTC. This codes for CASSLIQGGFETQYF.

The chain employs TRBV27 and TRBJ2-7, with unresolved D. Trimming removed 2 bases at V and 4 bases at J, with 6 bases between. The CDR3 is 12 residues long. The germline CDR1 and CDR2 sequences are MNHEY and SMNVEV (reference sequence). The CDR3: CASSLNKYEQYF. CDR3 nucleotide sequence: TGTGCCAGCAGTTTAAACAAATACGAGCAGTACTTC.

This clone was observed a few times. This chain uses TRBV7-9 with TRBJ1-1; no clear D. The CDR3 runs to 13 residues. Trimming cost V 1 base and J 0 bases, with 3 bases left between them. The V gene's germline CDR1 is SEHNR and CDR2 FQNEAQ (reference sequence). CDR3 nucleotides: TGTGCCAGCAGCTTAGATATGAACACTGAAGCTTTCTTT. It specifies CASSLDMNTEAFF.

The V and J genes are TRBV27 and TRBJ1-2; 9 bases agree with TRBD1. CDR1 is MNHEY, CDR2 SMNVEV, per germline (reference sequence). CDR3 length: 14 amino acids. J lost 3 bases, V lost 6 bases, and 5 bases had no gene match. The CDR3 protein is CASRQGASDYGYTF. The CDR3 DNA sequence: TGTGCCAGCAGACAGGGGGCTAGCGACTATGGCTACACCTTC.

V gene TRBV7-2 combines with J gene TRBJ1-1; D is unresolved. Germline-derived CDR1 and CDR2 are SGHTA and FQGNSA. This CDR3 comprises 14 residues. Trimming pared 1 base from V and 6 bases from J, leaving 12 bases between. The CDR3 coding sequence is TGTGCCAGCAGCTTAGAACGGGGTAGCTCTGAAGCTTTCTTT. Translating gives CASSLERGSSEAFF.

This clone was seen a few times. CDR3 protein: CASRTGGDEKLFF. DNA of the CDR3: TGTGCCAGCCGTACAGGGGGCGACGAAAAACTGTTTTTT. The gene calls are TRBV2 and TRBJ1-4, with 9 bases fitting TRBD1. The length of the CDR3 is 13 residues. The V and J ends lost 8 bases and 8 bases, in that order; junction bases with no gene match: 6. Looked up from germline, CDR1 is SNHLY and CDR2 is FYNNEI.

The rearrangement uses TRBV2 and TRBJ1-1; 9 bases match TRBD1. The V segment lost 6 bases and the J segment 1 base; nucleotides outside the gene matches: 6. The CDR3 loop spans 15 amino acids. The germline V gene has CDR1 SNHLY and CDR2 FYNNEI. The CDR3 DNA is TGTGCCAGCAGCGAACAGGGGGCGCGGAACACTGAAGCTTTCTTT. It specifies CASSEQGARNTEAFF.

In its sample, this clone was seen once. The chain combines TRBV30 with TRBJ1-5, with D perhaps TRBD1 (5 bases). Germline values: CDR1 GTSNPN, CDR2 SVGIG (reference sequence). This CDR3 is built from 14 residues. Trimming pared 5 bases from V and 8 bases from J, leaving 19 bases between. CDR3 residues: CAWFQGPWGKPQHF. CDR3 DNA sequence: TGTGCCTGGTTTCAGGGTCCCTGGGGAAAGCCCCAGCATTTT.

V gene TRBV2 combines with J gene TRBJ1-2; D gene ambiguous. Trimming shortened V by 3 bases and J by 4 bases, and 6 bases separated the two germline ends. The germline V gene encodes CDR1 SNHLY and CDR2 FYNNEI. There are 12 residues in the CDR3. CDR3 residues: CASSDLGYGYTF. CDR3 DNA: TGTGCCAGCAGTGATCTAGGCTATGGCTACACCTTC.